The T cell receptor (beta chain) under discussion was sequenced for a study of blood T cell repertoires in COVID-19. About the research overall: Samples came from the United States, Italy and Spain, spanning acute and convalescent COVID-19. PBMCs, B-cell-depleted T cells, or T cells provided the cDNA or gDNA that made up the material.

CDR3 length: 14 amino acids. Deletions cut 8 bases from V and 2 bases from J, with 13 bases between. Germline values: CDR1 KGHSH, CDR2 LQKENI. Study processing details: From reference gene primer amplification, estimates of nucleated cell counts were derived. This table comes from immunoSEQ multiplex PCR, and its TCRdb copy is limited to in-frame clones, with some not included. D and trimming were read from the DNA, whereas the V and J calls and clone size are those reported in that table. The data hold roughly 200,000 clones, with around 84% observed a single time. The V gene is TRBV18, the J gene TRBJ1-5; no reliable D call. The origin of this receptor is an elderly man with acute or convalescent COVID-19. The sequencing sample was made of peripheral blood. DNA for the CDR3: TGTGCCAGCCGTGGCGCGGGCGGCAATCAGCCCCAGCATTTT. Protein: CASRGAGGNQPQHF.